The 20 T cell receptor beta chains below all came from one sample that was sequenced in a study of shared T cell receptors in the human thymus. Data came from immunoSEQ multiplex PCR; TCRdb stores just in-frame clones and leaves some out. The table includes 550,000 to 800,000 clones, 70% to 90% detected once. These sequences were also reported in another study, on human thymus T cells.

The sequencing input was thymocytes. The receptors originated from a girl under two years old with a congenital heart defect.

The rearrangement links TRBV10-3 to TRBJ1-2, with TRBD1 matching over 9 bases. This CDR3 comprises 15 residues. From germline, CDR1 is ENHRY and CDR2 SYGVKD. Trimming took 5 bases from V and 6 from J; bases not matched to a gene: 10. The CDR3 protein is CAISPIGTGSHGYTF. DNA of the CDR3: TGTGCCATCAGTCCTATAGGGACAGGGTCGCATGGCTACACCTTC.

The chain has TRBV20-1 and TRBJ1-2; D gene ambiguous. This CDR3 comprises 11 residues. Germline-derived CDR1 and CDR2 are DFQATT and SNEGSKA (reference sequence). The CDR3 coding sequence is TGCAGCGGAGAGGTTCTCTATGGCTACACCTTC. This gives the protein CSGEVLYGYTF.

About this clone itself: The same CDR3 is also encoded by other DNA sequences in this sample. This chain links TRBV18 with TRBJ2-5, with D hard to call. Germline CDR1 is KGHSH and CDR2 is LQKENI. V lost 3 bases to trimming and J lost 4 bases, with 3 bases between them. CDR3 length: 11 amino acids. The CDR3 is CASSPAETQYF. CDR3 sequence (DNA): TGTGCCAGCTCACCGGCAGAGACCCAGTACTTC.

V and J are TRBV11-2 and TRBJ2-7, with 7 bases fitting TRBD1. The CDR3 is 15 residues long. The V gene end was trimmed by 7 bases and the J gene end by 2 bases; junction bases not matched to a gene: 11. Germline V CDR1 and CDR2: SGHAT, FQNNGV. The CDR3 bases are TGTGCCAGCACCTCCCGGGACAGTTCGACCTACGAGCAGTACTTC. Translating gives CASTSRDSSTYEQYF.

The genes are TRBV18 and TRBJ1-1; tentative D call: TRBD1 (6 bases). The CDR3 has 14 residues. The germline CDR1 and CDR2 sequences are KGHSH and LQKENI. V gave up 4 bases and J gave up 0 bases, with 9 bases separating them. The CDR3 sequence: CASSLGQLNTEAFF. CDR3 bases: TGTGCCAGCTCACTTGGACAGCTGAACACTGAAGCTTTCTTT.

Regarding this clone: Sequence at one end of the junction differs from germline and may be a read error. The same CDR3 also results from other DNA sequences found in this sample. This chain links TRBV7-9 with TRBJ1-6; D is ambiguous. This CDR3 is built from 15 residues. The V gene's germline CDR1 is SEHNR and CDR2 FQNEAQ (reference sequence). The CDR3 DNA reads TGTGCCAGCAGCTTGGAGAGCTCCTATAATTCCCCCCTCCACTTT. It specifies CASSLESSYNSPLHF.

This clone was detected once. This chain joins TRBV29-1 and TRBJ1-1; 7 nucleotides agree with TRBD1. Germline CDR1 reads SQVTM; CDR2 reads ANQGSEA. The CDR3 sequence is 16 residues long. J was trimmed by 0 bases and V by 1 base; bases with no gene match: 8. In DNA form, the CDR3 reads TGCAGCGTTGAAGCTGGAGGGGGCGTCCTGAACACTGAAGCTTTCTTT. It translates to CSVEAGGGVLNTEAFF.

DNA of the CDR3: TGCGCCAGCAGCCTGGTATCCTCGAGTGTTGGGGGGTCCTACGAGCAGTACTTC. It translates to CASSLVSSSVGGSYEQYF. The chain carries TRBV5-1 and TRBJ2-7; the D gene is possibly TRBD2 (6 bases). This CDR3 contains 18 residues. Germline assignment: CDR1 SGHRS and CDR2 YFSETQ. V lost 4 bases and J 1 base, leaving 24 bases between the germline ends.

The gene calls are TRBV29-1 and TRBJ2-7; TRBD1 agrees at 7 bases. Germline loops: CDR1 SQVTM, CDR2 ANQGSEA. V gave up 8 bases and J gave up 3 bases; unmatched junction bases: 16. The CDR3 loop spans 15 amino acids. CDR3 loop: CSTLQGTVPNYEQYF. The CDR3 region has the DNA TGCAGCACACTCCAAGGGACAGTCCCCAACTACGAGCAGTACTTC.

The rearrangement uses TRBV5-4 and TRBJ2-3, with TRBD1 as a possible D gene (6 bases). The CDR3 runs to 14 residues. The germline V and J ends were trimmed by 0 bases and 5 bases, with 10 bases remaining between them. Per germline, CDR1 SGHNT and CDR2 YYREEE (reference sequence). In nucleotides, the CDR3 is TGTGCCAGCAGCTTGGTGAAGGGGGAAGATACGCAGTATTTT. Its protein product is CASSLVKGEDTQYF.

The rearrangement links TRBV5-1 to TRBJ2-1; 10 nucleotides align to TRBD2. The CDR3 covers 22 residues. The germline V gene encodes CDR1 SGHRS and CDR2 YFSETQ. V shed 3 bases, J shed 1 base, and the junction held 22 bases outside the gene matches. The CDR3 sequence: CASSSKHGLADKIKRSYNEQFF. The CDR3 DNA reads TGCGCCAGCAGCTCCAAGCACGGACTAGCGGATAAGATAAAAAGGTCCTACAATGAGCAGTTCTTC.

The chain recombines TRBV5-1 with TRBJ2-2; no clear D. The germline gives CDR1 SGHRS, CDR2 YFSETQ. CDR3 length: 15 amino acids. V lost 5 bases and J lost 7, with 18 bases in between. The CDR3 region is CASSGGLLSNGELFF. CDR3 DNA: TGCGCCAGCAGTGGTGGGCTGTTGTCCAACGGGGAGCTGTTTTTT.

The CDR3 is CASSLLLMAGELFF. The DNA for the CDR3 is TGTGCCAGCAGTTTACTGCTAATGGCCGGGGAGCTGTTTTTT. The chain links TRBV27 to TRBJ2-2, with D unclear. This CDR3 comprises 14 residues. Trimming removed 2 bases from V and 6 bases from J, with 10 bases in between. Germline CDR1 reads MNHEY; CDR2 reads SMNVEV (reference sequence).

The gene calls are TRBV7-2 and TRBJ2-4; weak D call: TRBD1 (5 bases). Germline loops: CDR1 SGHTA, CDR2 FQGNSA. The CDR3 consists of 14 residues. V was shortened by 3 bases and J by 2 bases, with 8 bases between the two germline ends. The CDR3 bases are TGTGCCAGCAGCTTTCAGGGCCCCAAAAACATTCAGTACTTC. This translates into CASSFQGPKNIQYF.

Here the CDR3 reads CASASRVGTSAVTDTQYF. The CDR3 DNA is TGTGCCAGCGCCTCCAGGGTCGGGACTAGTGCTGTCACAGATACGCAGTATTTT. This chain joins TRBV11-2 and TRBJ2-3; 8 positions match TRBD2. The CDR3 extends over 18 amino acids. CDR1 is SGHAT and CDR2 is FQNNGV in the germline V gene. With V trimmed by 8 bases and J by 2 bases, 18 bases remained unmatched.

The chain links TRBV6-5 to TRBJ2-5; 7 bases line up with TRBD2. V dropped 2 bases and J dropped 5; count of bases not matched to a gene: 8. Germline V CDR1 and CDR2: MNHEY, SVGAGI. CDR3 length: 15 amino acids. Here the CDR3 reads CASSYVSLAEETQYF. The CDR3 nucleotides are TGTGCCAGCAGTTACGTTTCCCTAGCGGAGGAGACCCAGTACTTC.

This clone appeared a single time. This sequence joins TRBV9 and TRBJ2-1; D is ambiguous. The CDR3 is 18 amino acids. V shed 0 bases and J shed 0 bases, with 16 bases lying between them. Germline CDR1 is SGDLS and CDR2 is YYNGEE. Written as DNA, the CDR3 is TGTGCCAGCAGCGTAGTACCGCGGCTTTCTAACTCCTACAATGAGCAGTTCTTC. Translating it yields CASSVVPRLSNSYNEQFF.

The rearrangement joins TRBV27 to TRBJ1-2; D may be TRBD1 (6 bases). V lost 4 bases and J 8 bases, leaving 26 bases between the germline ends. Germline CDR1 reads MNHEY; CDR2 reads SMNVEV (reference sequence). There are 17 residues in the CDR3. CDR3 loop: CASSYADVGANLGGYTF. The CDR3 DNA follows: TGTGCCAGCAGTTACGCGGACGTGGGGGCTAATCTGGGAGGCTACACCTTC.

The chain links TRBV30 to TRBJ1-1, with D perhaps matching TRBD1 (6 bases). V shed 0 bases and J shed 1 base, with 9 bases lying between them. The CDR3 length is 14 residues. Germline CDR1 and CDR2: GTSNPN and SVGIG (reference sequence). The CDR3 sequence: CAWSVQGPNTEAFF. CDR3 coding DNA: TGTGCCTGGAGTGTCCAGGGGCCGAACACTGAAGCTTTCTTT.

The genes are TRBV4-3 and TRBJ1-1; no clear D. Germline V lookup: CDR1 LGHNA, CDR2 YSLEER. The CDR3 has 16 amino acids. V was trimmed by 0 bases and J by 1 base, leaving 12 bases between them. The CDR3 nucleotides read TGCGCCAGCAGCCAAGACAAGCTTTCAGGGAACACTGAAGCTTTCTTT. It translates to CASSQDKLSGNTEAFF.